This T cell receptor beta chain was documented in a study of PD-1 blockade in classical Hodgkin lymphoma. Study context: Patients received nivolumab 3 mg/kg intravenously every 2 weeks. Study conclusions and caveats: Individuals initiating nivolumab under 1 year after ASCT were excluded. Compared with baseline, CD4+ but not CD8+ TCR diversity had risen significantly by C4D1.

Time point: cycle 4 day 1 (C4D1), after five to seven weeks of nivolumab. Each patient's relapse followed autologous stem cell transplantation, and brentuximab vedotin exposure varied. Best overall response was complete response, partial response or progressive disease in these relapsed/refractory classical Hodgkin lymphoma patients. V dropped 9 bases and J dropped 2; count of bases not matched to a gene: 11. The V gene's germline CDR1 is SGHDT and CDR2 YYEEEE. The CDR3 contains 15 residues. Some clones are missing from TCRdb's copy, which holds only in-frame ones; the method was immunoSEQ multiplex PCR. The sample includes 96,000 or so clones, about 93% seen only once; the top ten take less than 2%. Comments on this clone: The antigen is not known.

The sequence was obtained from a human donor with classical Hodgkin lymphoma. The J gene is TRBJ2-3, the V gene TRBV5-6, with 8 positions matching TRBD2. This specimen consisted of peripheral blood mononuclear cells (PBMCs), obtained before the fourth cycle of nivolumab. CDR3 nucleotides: TGTGCCACCGGGAGAGCGGGAGTGGACACAGATACGCAGTATTTT. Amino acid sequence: CATGRAGVDTDTQYF.